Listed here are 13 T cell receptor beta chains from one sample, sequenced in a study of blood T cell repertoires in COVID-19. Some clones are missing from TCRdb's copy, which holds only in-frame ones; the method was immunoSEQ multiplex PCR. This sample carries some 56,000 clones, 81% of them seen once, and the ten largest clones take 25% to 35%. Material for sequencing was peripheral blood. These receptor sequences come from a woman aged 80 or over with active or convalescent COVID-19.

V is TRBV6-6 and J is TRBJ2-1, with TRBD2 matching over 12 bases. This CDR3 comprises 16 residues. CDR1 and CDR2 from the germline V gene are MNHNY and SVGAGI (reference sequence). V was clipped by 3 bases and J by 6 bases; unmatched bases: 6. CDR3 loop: CASSYGLAGGGNEQFF. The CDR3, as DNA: TGTGCCAGCAGTTATGGTCTAGCGGGGGGGGGCAATGAGCAGTTCTTC.

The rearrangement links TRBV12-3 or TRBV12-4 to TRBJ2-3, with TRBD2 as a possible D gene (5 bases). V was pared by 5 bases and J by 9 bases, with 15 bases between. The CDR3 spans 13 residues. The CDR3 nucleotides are TGTGCCAGCAGTCCAGGAACGGGGAGCACGCAGTATTTT. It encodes CASSPGTGSTQYF.

As DNA, the CDR3 is TGCAGCGTTGAGCAGGGGCGCAGTTCTGAAGCTTTCTTT. Its protein product is CSVEQGRSSEAFF. The rearrangement uses TRBV29-1 and TRBJ1-1; maybe TRBD1 (6 bases). CDR1 and CDR2 (germline): SQVTM, ANQGSEA. V lost 3 bases to trimming and J lost 6 bases, with 14 bases between them. This CDR3 is 13 amino acids long.

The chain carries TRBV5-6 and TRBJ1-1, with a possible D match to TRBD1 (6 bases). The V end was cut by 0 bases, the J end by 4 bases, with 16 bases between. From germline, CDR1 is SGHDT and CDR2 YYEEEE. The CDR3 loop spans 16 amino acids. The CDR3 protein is CASSLATQGRGTEAFF. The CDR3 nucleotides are TGTGCCAGCAGCTTGGCCACGCAGGGGCGCGGCACTGAAGCTTTCTTT.

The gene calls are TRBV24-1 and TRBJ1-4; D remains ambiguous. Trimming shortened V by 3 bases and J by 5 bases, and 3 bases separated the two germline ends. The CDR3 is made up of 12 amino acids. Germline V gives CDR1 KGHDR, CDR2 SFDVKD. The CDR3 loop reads CATSDQNEKLFF. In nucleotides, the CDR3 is TGTGCCACCAGTGATCAGAATGAAAAACTGTTTTTT.

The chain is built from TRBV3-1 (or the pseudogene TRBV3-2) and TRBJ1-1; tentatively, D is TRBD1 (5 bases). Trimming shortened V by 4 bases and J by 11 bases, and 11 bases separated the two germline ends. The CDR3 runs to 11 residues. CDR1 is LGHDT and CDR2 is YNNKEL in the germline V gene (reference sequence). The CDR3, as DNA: TGTGCCAGCAGCCGGTCAGGGATGGCTTTCTTT. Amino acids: CASSRSGMAFF.

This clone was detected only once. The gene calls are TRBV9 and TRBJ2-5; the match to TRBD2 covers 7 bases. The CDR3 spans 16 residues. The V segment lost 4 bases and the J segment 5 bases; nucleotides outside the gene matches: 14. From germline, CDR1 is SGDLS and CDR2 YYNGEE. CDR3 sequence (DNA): TGTGCCAGCAGCCTCCAAGCGGGACTCGCGAAGGAGACCCAGTACTTC. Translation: CASSLQAGLAKETQYF.

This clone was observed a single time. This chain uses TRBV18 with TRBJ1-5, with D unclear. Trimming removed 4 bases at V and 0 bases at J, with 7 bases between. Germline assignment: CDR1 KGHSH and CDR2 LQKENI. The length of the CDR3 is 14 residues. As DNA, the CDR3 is TGTGCCAGCTCACAAGAGGTTAGCAATCAGCCCCAGCATTTT. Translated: CASSQEVSNQPQHF.

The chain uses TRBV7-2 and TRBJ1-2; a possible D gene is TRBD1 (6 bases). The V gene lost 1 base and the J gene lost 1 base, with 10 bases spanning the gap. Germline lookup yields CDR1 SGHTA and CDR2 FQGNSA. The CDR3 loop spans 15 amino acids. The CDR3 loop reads CASSLGQASNYGYTF. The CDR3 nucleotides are TGTGCCAGCAGCTTAGGACAGGCTAGTAACTATGGCTACACCTTC.

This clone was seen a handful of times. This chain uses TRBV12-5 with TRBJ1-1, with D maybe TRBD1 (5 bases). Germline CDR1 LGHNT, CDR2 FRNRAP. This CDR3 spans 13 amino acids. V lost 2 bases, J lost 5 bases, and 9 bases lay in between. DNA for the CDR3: TGTGCTAGTGGTTTGACTCGGGGGACTGAAGCTTTCTTT. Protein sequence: CASGLTRGTEAFF.

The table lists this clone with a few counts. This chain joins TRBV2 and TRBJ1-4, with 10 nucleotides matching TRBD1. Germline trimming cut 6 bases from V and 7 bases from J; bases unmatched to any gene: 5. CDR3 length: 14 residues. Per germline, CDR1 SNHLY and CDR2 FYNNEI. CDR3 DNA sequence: TGTGCCAGCAGGTCCGGGACAGGGGCTGAAAAACTGTTTTTT. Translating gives CASRSGTGAEKLFF.

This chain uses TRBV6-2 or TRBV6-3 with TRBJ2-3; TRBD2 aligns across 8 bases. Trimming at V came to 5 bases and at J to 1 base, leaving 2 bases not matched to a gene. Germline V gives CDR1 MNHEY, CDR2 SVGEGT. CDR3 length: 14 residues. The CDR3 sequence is CASSRGLGTDTQYF. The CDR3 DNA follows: TGTGCCAGCAGTAGGGGACTAGGCACAGATACGCAGTATTTT.

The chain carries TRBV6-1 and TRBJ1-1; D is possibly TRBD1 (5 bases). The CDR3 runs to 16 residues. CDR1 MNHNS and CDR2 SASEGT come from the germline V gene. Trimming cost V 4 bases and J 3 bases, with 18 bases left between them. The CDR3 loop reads CASSGGPGHGDTEAFF. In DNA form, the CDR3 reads TGTGCCAGCAGTGGGGGCCCCGGTCATGGGGACACTGAAGCTTTCTTT.